The 23 T cell receptor beta chains below all came from one sample that was sequenced in a study of molecular identifiers for immune sequencing clone quantification. Via MiXCR, TCRdb re-called the PCR reads, giving one row per CDR3 protein. The sample yields 600,000 to 650,000 distinct CDR3 sequences, about 20% seen once. The sequenced sample was naive CD8+ T cells from blood, with Jurkat cell RNA spiked in. Subset described: FACS-sorted CD8+CD4-CCR7+CD45RA+ naive T cells. These receptors all stem from a human donor in good health. Some libraries in this study had Jurkat cell RNA spiked in.

The chain uses TRBV6-2 or TRBV6-3 and TRBJ2-3, with 12 bases matching TRBD2. With 4 bases clipped from V and 6 bases from J, the junction kept 17 bases outside the gene matches. This CDR3 spans 19 amino acids. Per the germline V gene, CDR1 is MNHEY and CDR2 is SVGEGT. The CDR3 coding sequence is TGTGCCAGCAGTTGCGGTTCGGTGACTAGCGGGAGAGTAAGGGATACGCAGTATTTT. Its protein is CASSCGSVTSGRVRDTQYF.

This clonotype was recorded many times. This chain joins TRBV11-2 and TRBJ2-3; D gene ambiguous. The CDR3 loop spans 14 amino acids. Germline CDR1 and CDR2: SGHAT and FQNNGV. Trimming removed 4 bases from V and 2 bases from J, with 10 bases in between. The CDR3 DNA sequence: TGTGCCAGCAGCTCGTGGGCTGACACAGATACGCAGTATTTT. Its protein product is CASSSWADTDTQYF.

On this clonotype itself: The conserved closing phenylalanine or tryptophan is absent in this CDR3, likely reflecting a read error. The chain combines TRBV19 with TRBJ2-7, with 7 nucleotides matching TRBD1. Germline CDR1 and CDR2: LNHDA and SQIVND (reference sequence). Trimming removed 6 bases from V and 6 bases from J; junction bases left unmatched: 8. The CDR3 spans 13 residues. The CDR3 DNA reads TGTGCCAGTAGCCTCGACAGGGTTGCCGAGCAGTACCTC. Its translation is CASSLDRVAEQYL.

A note on this clonotype: The junction departs from germline at one end; a sequencing error may be responsible. The CDR3 region has the DNA TGTGCCAGCAGCGCAACAGGGGTTGGCTCCTACAATGAGCAGGTCTTC. This gives the protein CASSATGVGSYNEQVF. This sequence joins TRBV11-3 and TRBJ2-1; 7 bases are shared with TRBD1. Germline values: CDR1 SGHNT, CDR2 YENEEA. The length of the CDR3 is 16 residues.

This clonotype was counted ten times or more. The genes are TRBV7-2 and TRBJ2-1; 11 nucleotides agree with TRBD2. The CDR3 sequence is 15 residues long. With V trimmed by 1 base and J by 4 bases, 0 bases remained unmatched. The germline CDR1 and CDR2 sequences are SGHTA and FQGNSA. In nucleotides, the CDR3 is TGTGCCAGCAGCTTAGGACTAGCGGGGTACAATGAGCAGTTCTTC. Protein product: CASSLGLAGYNEQFF.

This clonotype has at least ten counts. The genes are TRBV7-9 and TRBJ2-3; D perhaps matches TRBD2 (5 bases). With 1 base removed from V and 0 bases from J, the gap between germline ends came to 17 bases. Germline CDR1 SEHNR, CDR2 FQNEAQ (reference sequence). This CDR3 contains 18 residues. DNA of the CDR3: TGTGCCAGCAGCTTAGTAGGTAGCGCGAGTACTAGCACAGATACGCAGTATTTT. This gives the protein CASSLVGSASTSTDTQYF.

This clonotype has more than one count but fewer than ten. V gene TRBV12-5 combines with J gene TRBJ1-2, with 7 bases fitting TRBD1. Trimming cost V 6 bases and J 4 bases; bases outside gene matches: 8. Germline lookup yields CDR1 LGHNT and CDR2 FRNRAP. This CDR3 is 14 amino acids long. The CDR3 DNA reads TGTGCTAGTGGCCCCGGACAGGCGGCCTATGGCTACACCTTC. Its translation is CASGPGQAAYGYTF.

This clonotype was picked up many times. The chain carries TRBV27 and TRBJ1-1; TRBD1 is a possible D gene (5 bases). V was cut by 3 bases and J by 2 bases, with 10 bases left in between. Germline CDR1 and CDR2: MNHEY and SMNVEV (reference sequence). This CDR3 is built from 14 residues. DNA of the CDR3: TGTGCCAGCAGTTTTGGGGGTCAAAACACTGAAGCTTTCTTT. It translates to CASSFGGQNTEAFF.

The table lists this clonotype with a few counts. V gene TRBV7-6 combines with J gene TRBJ1-4; D ambiguous. The germline V gene has CDR1 SGHVS and CDR2 FNYEAQ. The V end lost 1 base, the J end lost 1 base, and 4 bases lay between the germline ends. The length of the CDR3 is 14 residues. The CDR3: CASSLVGTNEKLFF. In DNA form, the CDR3 reads TGTGCCAGCAGCTTAGTGGGAACTAATGAAAAACTGTTTTTT.

There are many counts of this clonotype. The chain links TRBV6-1 to TRBJ2-3; D unresolved. This CDR3 contains 14 residues. Germline CDR1 MNHNS, CDR2 SASEGT. V was trimmed by 4 bases and J by 2 bases, leaving 10 bases between them. The CDR3 reads CASSAVAVTDTQYF. The DNA of the CDR3 is TGTGCCAGCAGTGCGGTCGCGGTCACAGATACGCAGTATTTT.

This clonotype has just a few counts. The chain recombines TRBV3-1 with TRBJ1-2; TRBD1 matches 8 bases. Germline trimming cut 1 base from V and 2 bases from J; bases unmatched to any gene: 9. CDR3 size: 17 residues. Germline-derived CDR1 and CDR2 are LGHDT and YNNKEL (reference sequence). The CDR3 sequence is CASSQGDRWDRNYGYTF. In nucleotides, the CDR3 is TGTGCCAGCAGCCAAGGGGACAGGTGGGACCGGAACTATGGCTACACCTTC.

This clonotype appeared many times. The chain is built from TRBV4-1 and TRBJ2-1, with 8 bases fitting TRBD1. CDR1 and CDR2 from the germline V gene are MGHRA and YSYEKL. The CDR3 runs to 15 residues. V gave up 7 bases and J gave up 3 bases; unmatched junction bases: 8. The CDR3 here is CASTDRGGVYNEQFF. The CDR3 region has the DNA TGCGCCAGCACCGACAGGGGTGGTGTCTACAATGAGCAGTTCTTC.

This clonotype has a count of ten or more. The V call is TRBV3-1, the J call TRBJ2-5; D unclear. CDR1 is LGHDT, CDR2 YNNKEL, per germline (reference sequence). V gave up 0 bases and J gave up 1 base, with 9 bases separating them. This CDR3 spans 15 amino acids. The CDR3 nucleotides read TGTGCCAGCAGCCAAGATTGGCAGACCCAAGAGACCCAGTACTTC. Its protein is CASSQDWQTQETQYF.

This clonotype was detected only a few times. The rearrangement joins TRBV6-2 or TRBV6-3 to TRBJ2-2; 8 bases align to TRBD1. This CDR3 is 13 amino acids long. J lost 8 bases, V lost 6 bases, and 5 bases had no gene match. Per germline, CDR1 MNHEY and CDR2 SVGEGT. The CDR3 loop reads CASRWTGNGELFF. Written as DNA, the CDR3 is TGTGCCAGCAGGTGGACAGGGAATGGGGAGCTGTTTTTT.

Concerning this clonotype: A single base separates this from a much larger clone, so it may be a read error. The CDR3 is CASSTAGIYGQYF. Here the CDR3 DNA reads TGTGCCAGCAGTACAGCGGGAATCTACGGGCAGTACTTC. The V call is TRBV27, the J call TRBJ2-7, with 7 bases fitting TRBD2. This CDR3 is built from 13 residues. CDR1 MNHEY and CDR2 SMNVEV come from the germline V gene (reference sequence).

This clonotype appeared a few times. The rearrangement joins TRBV6-6 to TRBJ2-2; the match to TRBD2 covers 9 bases. V lost 0 bases to trimming and J lost 4 bases; unmatched junction nucleotides: 6. This CDR3 comprises 17 residues. The germline V gene has CDR1 MNHNY and CDR2 SVGAGI (reference sequence). The CDR3 reads CASSYSITSGPTGELFF. DNA for the CDR3: TGTGCCAGCAGTTACTCGATAACTAGCGGGCCCACCGGGGAGCTGTTTTTT.

This clonotype was seen more than once but under ten times. The chain is built from TRBV12-3 or TRBV12-4 and TRBJ1-2; D call uncertain. This CDR3 region has 14 residues. V was clipped by 5 bases and J by 6 bases, with 16 bases between them. CDR3 residues: CASSQPRDGDGYTF. As DNA, the CDR3 is TGTGCCAGCAGTCAACCGCGGGATGGGGATGGCTACACCTTC.

At least ten counts were recorded for this clonotype. V usage is TRBV5-6 and J usage is TRBJ1-1; D may be TRBD1 (5 bases). Germline assignment: CDR1 SGHDT and CDR2 YYEEEE. V dropped 4 bases and J dropped 6 bases, with 16 bases sitting between them. The CDR3 is made up of 14 amino acids. The CDR3 sequence is CASSPSRVRPEAFF. The CDR3 DNA reads as TGTGCCAGCAGCCCCAGCAGGGTAAGGCCTGAAGCTTTCTTT.

This clonotype was seen a handful of times. V usage is TRBV14 and J usage is TRBJ2-7, with D unresolved. V shed 6 bases and J shed 5 bases, with 11 bases lying between them. Germline V gene lookup returns CDR1 SGHDN and CDR2 FVKESK. The CDR3 sequence is 12 residues long. In nucleotides, the CDR3 is TGTGCCAGCAGTATAGCCCTTCACGAGCAGTACTTC. This encodes CASSIALHEQYF. The whole variable domain, remainder taken from reference TRBV14 and TRBJ2-7, is EAGVTQFPSHSVIEKGQTVTLRCDPISGHDNLYWYRRVMGKEIKFLLHFVKESKQDESGMPNNRFLAERTGGTYSTLKVQPAELEDSGVYFCASSIALHEQYFGPGTRLTVT.

This rearrangement joins TRBV4-2 to TRBJ2-5, with 12 bases lining up with TRBD1. CDR3 length: 17 residues. Germline CDR1 LGHNA, CDR2 YNFKEQ. V gave up 4 bases and J gave up 9 bases; unmatched junction bases: 15. CDR3 bases: TGTGCCAGCAGCCCAGAAGCCGGGACAGGGGGCGGTGAGGCCCAGTACTTC. Its protein product is CASSPEAGTGGGEAQYF.

This clonotype was seen more than once but under ten times. V gene TRBV29-1 combines with J gene TRBJ2-1; the match to TRBD2 covers 15 bases. Looked up from germline, CDR1 is SQVTM and CDR2 is ANQGSEA. The CDR3 length is 17 residues. Trimming at V came to 5 bases and at J to 0 bases, leaving 5 bases not matched to a gene. CDR3 DNA sequence: TGCAGCGTTCAGGGACTAGCGGGGGGTAGCTCCTACAATGAGCAGTTCTTC. It codes for CSVQGLAGGSSYNEQFF.

This clonotype was picked up many times. The chain has TRBV29-1 and TRBJ2-1; TRBD2 agrees at 10 bases. Germline CDR1 and CDR2: SQVTM and ANQGSEA. The CDR3 is 18 amino acids. Trimming cost V 6 bases and J 1 base; bases outside gene matches: 15. CDR3 nucleotide sequence: TGCAGCGTGGACGGGACTAGCGTTTTTATAGGGTCCTACAATGAGCAGTTCTTC. Residues: CSVDGTSVFIGSYNEQFF.

This clonotype has ten or more counts. The genes are TRBV28 and TRBJ2-2; no clear D. V shed 4 bases and J shed 1 base, with 7 bases lying between them. Germline V gives CDR1 MDHEN, CDR2 SYDVKM. CDR3 length: 14 residues. For the CDR3, the DNA is TGTGCCAGCAGTTACCGACAGAACACCGGGGAGCTGTTTTTT. It encodes CASSYRQNTGELFF.